The T cell receptor (beta chain) under discussion was sequenced for a study of T cells after posttransplantation cyclophosphamide. General study findings and limits: Tissue-infiltrating T cells from skin or gut overlapped little with blood T cells. Later blood repertoires were often dominated by clones from the donor CD8+ memory compartment. Recipient CMV seropositivity and CMV reactivation strongly tracked TRB clonality.

The assay was immunoSEQ multiplex PCR, and TCRdb's table has in-frame clones only and misses some. The sample has about 32,000 clones, about 90% seen once; the top ten hold about 16%. Points on this clone: The antigen remains undetermined.

The clonotype comes from a middle-aged woman with a blood cancer, CMV-positive, and with a related stem cell donor. The sequenced sample was PBMCs.

CDR3 region: CASSVVEGGQGGGRSYNEQFF. The CDR3 DNA is TGTGCCAGCAGCGTAGTAGAGGGGGGACAGGGGGGTGGTAGAAGCTACAATGAGCAGTTCTTC. V is TRBV9 and J is TRBJ2-1; 11 bases align to TRBD1. Unmatched junction bases numbered 17, after V lost 0 bases and J lost 3 bases. Germline V gene lookup returns CDR1 SGDLS and CDR2 YYNGEE. This CDR3 is built from 21 residues.